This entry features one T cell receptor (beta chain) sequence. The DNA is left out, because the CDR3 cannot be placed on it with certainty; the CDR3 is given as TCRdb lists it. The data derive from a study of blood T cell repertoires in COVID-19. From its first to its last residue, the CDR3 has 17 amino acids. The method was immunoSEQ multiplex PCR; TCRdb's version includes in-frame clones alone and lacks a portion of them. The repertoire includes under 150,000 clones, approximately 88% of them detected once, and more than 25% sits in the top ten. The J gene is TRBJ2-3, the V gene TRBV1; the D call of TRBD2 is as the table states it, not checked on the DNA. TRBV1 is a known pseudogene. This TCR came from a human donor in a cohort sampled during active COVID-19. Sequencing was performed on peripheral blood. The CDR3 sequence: CTSSSRRWGGGTDTQYF.